Listed here is a single T cell receptor beta chain. Its antigen is not known. The repertoire came from unfractionated whole blood and reflected all unsorted peripheral T cells. RNA came from 2.5 to 3 ml of peripheral blood. cDNA was made from around 0.5 ug RNA using alpha and beta constant primers. Separate chain-specific third strand synthesis with multiplexing indices produced the alpha and beta libraries. TCRdb re-called the 5' RACE reads with MiXCR, one entry per CDR3 protein. The sample shows under 6,500 distinct CDR3 sequences, 20% to 25% of them seen only once. CDR1 and CDR2 (germline): SGHRS, YFSETQ. V was cut by 2 bases and J by 7 bases, with 6 bases left in between. The CDR3 has 11 residues. The record originates from a study of HIV-infected patients and healthy controls. Study outcomes and limitations: MAIT alpha-chain CDR3s were frequent in healthy controls, depleted in HIV+. Mean usage of eight alpha and eight beta V genes differed significantly in HIV-infected patients versus controls.

Sequences were derived from blood, sampled before antiretroviral therapy. The V and J genes are TRBV5-1 and TRBJ1-1; D is unresolved. The sequence derives from an adult with HIV infection. This CDR3 reads CASSFGDEAFF. The CDR3, as DNA: TGCGCCAGCAGCTTTGGGGATGAAGCTTTCTTT.